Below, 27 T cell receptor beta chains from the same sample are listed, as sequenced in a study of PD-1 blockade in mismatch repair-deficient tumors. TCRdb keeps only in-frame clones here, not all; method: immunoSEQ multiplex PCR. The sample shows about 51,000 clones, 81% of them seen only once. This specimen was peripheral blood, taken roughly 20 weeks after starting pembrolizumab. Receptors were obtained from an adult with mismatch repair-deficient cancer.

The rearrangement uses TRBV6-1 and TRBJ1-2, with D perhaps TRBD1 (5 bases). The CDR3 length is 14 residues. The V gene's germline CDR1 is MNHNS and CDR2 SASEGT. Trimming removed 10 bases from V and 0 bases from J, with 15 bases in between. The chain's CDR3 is CATQGARANYGYTF. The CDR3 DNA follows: TGTGCCACTCAAGGGGCCCGAGCTAACTATGGCTACACCTTC.

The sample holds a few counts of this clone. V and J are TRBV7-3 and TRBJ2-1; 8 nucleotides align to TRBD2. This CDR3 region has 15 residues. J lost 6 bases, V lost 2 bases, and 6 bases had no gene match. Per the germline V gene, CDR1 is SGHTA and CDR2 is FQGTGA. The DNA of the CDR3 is TGTGCCAGCAGCTTAGGCATTAGCGGGATCAATGAGCAGTTCTTC. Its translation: CASSLGISGINEQFF.

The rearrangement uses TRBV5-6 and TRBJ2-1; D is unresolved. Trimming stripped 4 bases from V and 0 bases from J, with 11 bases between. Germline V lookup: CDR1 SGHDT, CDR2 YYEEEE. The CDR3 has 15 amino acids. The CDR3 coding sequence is TGTGCCAGCAGCCCGGGTCGGAGCTCCTACAATGAGCAGTTCTTC. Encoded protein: CASSPGRSSYNEQFF.

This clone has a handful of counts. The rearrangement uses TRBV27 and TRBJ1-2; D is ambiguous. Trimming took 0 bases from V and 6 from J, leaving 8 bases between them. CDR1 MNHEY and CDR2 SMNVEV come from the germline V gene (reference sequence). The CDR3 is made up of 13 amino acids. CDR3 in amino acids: CASSLSFENGYTF. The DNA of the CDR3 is TGTGCCAGCAGTTTATCGTTCGAGAATGGCTACACCTTC.

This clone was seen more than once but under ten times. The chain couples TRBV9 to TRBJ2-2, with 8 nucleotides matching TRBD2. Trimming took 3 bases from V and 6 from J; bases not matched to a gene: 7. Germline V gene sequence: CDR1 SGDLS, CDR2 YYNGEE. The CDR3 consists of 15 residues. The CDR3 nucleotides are TGTGCCAGCAGCGAGACGGGAGGGTATCCCGGGGAGCTGTTTTTT. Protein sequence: CASSETGGYPGELFF.

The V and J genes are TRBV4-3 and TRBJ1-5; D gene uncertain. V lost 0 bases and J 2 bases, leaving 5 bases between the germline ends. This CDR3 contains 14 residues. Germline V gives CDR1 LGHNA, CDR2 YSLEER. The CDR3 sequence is CASSQDYRNQPQHF. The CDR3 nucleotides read TGCGCCAGCAGCCAAGATTACCGCAATCAGCCCCAGCATTTT.

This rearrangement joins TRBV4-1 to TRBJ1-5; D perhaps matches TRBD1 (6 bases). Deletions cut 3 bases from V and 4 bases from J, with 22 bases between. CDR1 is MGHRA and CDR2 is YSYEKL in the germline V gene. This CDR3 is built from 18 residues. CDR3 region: CASSQDPTNPGQNQPQHF. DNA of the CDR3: TGCGCCAGCAGCCAGGACCCCACCAATCCGGGACAAAATCAGCCCCAGCATTTT.

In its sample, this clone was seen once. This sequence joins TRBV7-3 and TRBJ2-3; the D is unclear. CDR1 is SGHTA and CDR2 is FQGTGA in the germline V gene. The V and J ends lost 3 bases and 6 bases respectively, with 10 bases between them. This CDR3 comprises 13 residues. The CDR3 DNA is TGTGCCAGCAGCTTGTCCCAGTGGGATACGCAGTATTTT. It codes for CASSLSQWDTQYF.

CDR3 in amino acids: CAWRPLTGHDTEAFF. The CDR3 DNA reads as TGTGCCTGGAGGCCCCTAACAGGGCACGACACTGAAGCTTTCTTT. The chain combines TRBV30 with TRBJ1-1; D is perhaps TRBD1 (6 bases). With 3 bases removed from V and 3 bases from J, the gap between germline ends came to 17 bases. Germline V lookup: CDR1 GTSNPN, CDR2 SVGIG (reference sequence). This CDR3 has 15 amino acids.

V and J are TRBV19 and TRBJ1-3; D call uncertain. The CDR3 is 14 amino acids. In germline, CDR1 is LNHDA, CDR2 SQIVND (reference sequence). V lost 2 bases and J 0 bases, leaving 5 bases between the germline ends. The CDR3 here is CASSITSSGNTIYF. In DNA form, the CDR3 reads TGTGCCAGTAGTATAACGAGCTCTGGAAACACCATATATTTT.

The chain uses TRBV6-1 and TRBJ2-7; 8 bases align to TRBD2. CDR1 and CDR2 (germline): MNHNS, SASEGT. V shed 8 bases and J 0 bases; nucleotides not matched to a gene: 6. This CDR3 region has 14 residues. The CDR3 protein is CASRLATSSYEQYF. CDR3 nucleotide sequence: TGTGCCAGCCGACTAGCGACGAGCTCCTACGAGCAGTACTTC.

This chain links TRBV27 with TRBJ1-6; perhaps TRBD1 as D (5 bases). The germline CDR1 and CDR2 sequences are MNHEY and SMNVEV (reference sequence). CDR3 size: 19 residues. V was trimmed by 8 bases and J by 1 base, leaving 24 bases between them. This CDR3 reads CASGKGSGGYFSYNSPLHF. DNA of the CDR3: TGTGCCAGCGGGAAGGGGTCAGGCGGATACTTTTCCTATAATTCACCCCTCCACTTT.

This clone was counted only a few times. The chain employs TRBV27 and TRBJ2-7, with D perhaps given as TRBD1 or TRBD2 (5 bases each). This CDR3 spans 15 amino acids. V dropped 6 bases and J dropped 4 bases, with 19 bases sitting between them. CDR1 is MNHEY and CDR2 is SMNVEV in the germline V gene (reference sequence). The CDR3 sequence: CASSLFSGTNYEQYF. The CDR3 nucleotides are TGTGCCAGCAGCCTCTTTTCGGGGACCAATTACGAGCAGTACTTC.

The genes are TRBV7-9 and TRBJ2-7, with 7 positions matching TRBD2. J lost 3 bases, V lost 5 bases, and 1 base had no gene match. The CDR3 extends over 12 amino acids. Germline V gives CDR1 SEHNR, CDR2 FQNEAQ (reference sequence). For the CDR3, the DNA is TGTGCCAGCAGCCCGGGGGGCTACGAGCAGTACTTC. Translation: CASSPGGYEQYF.

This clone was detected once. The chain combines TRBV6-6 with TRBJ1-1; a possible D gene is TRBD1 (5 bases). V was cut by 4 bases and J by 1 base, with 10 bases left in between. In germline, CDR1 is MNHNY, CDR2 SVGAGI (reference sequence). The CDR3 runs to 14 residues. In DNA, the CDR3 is TGTGCCAGCAGTTTGCAACAGGAGAACACTGAAGCTTTCTTT. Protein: CASSLQQENTEAFF.

Written as DNA, the CDR3 is TGTGCCAGCAATCTTGCCGGTTACAATGAGCAGTTCTTC. It codes for CASNLAGYNEQFF. The chain links TRBV6-5 to TRBJ2-1; D gene uncertain. CDR3 size: 13 residues. V lost 7 bases and J lost 4, with 11 bases in between. In germline, CDR1 is MNHEY, CDR2 SVGAGI.

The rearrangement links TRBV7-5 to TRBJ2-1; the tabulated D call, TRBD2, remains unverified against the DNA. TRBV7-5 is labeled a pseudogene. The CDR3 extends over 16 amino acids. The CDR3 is CARSLVAGVFPNEQFF. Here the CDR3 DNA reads TGTGCCAGAAGCTTAGTAGCGGGAGTCTTCCCCAATGAGCAGTTCTTC.

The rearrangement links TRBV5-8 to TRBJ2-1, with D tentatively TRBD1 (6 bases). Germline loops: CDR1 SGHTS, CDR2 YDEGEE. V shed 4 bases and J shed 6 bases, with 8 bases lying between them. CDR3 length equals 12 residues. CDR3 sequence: CASSTDSNEQFF. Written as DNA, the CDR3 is TGTGCCAGCAGCACGGACAGCAATGAGCAGTTCTTC.

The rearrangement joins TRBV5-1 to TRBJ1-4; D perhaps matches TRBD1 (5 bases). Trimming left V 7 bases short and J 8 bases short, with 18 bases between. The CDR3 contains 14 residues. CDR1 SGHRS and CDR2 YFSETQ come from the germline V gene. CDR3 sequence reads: CASASKGAGEKLFF. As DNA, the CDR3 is TGCGCCAGCGCCTCTAAAGGGGCCGGGGAAAAACTGTTTTTT.

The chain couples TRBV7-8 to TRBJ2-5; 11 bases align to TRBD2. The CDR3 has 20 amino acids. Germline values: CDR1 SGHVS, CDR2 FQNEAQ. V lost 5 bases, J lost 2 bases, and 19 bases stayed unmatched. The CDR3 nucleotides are TGTGCCAGCAGCCCCACACTAGCGGGAGACCTAAATAGACCTCAAGAGACCCAGTACTTC. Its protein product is CASSPTLAGDLNRPQETQYF.

The CDR3 protein is CASRRLAGAGAYNEQFF. The DNA of the CDR3 is TGCGCCAGCAGACGACTAGCGGGAGCCGGAGCCTACAATGAGCAGTTCTTC. V usage is TRBV10-2 and J usage is TRBJ2-1; 12 nucleotides agree with TRBD2. Germline values: CDR1 WSHSY, CDR2 SAAADI. The V segment lost 6 bases and the J segment 2 bases; nucleotides outside the gene matches: 8. The CDR3 runs 17 residues.

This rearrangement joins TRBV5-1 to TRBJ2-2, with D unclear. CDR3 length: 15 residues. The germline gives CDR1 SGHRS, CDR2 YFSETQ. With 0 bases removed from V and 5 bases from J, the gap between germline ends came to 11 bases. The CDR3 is CASSLDSASTGELFF. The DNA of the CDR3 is TGCGCCAGCAGCTTGGACAGCGCGAGTACCGGGGAGCTGTTTTTT.

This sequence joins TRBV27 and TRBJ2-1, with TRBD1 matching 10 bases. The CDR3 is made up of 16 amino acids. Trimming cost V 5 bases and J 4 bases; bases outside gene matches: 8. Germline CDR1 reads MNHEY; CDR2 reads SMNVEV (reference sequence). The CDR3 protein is CASSPWDRGPYNEQFF. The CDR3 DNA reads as TGTGCCAGCAGTCCCTGGGACAGGGGTCCTTACAATGAGCAGTTCTTC.

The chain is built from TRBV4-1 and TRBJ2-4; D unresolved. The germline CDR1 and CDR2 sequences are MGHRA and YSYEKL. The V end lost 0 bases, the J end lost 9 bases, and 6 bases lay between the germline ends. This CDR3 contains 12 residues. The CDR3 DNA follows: TGCGCCAGCAGCCAAGATTCGGGCATTCAGTACTTC. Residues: CASSQDSGIQYF.

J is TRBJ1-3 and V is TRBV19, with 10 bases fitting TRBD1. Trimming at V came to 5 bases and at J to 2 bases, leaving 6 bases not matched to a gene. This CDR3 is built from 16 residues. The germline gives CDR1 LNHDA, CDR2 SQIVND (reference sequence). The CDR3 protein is CASSGDRGFAGNTIYF. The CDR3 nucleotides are TGTGCCAGTAGTGGGGACAGGGGTTTTGCTGGAAACACCATATATTTT.

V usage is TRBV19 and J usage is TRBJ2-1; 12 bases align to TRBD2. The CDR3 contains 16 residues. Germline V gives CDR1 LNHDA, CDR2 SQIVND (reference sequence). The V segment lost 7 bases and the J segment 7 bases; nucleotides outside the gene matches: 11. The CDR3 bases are TGTGCCAGTACCTCCACCCGACTAGCGGGGGTAAATGAGCAGTTCTTC. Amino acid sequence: CASTSTRLAGVNEQFF.

The CDR3 loop reads CASSSSAANTGELFF. The CDR3, as DNA: TGTGCCAGCAGTTCGTCGGCAGCGAACACCGGGGAGCTGTTTTTT. The chain recombines TRBV27 with TRBJ2-2; D uncertain. V was pared by 4 bases and J by 0 bases, with 9 bases between. This CDR3 spans 15 amino acids. CDR1 MNHEY and CDR2 SMNVEV come from the germline V gene (reference sequence).